Shown below are 21 T cell receptor beta chains from a single sample sequenced in a study of T-cell memory formation after mild COVID-19. TCRdb independently ran MiXCR on the 5' RACE reads; one entry per CDR3 protein. The sample has 380,000 or so distinct CDR3 sequences, around an eighth seen once. The sample consisted of PBMCs or a T cell subset sorted from them (not recorded which). The receptors come from a man between 18 and 35 years old who had mild COVID-19 (a few samples of this study predate the infection). Cell type and time point are not known.

There are a few counts of this clonotype. V usage is TRBV5-1 and J usage is TRBJ2-4, with 14 bases fitting TRBD2. V was pared by 4 bases and J by 1 base, with 10 bases of the junction left unmatched. The CDR3 covers 19 residues. In germline, CDR1 is SGHRS, CDR2 YFSETQ. CDR3 residues: CASSTRGLAGDLAKNIQYF. CDR3 in DNA: TGCGCCAGCAGCACCCGGGGACTAGCGGGAGATCTGGCCAAAAACATTCAGTACTTC.

V is TRBV4-3 and J is TRBJ2-4; D may be TRBD2 (5 bases). Trimming took off 1 base at V and 7 bases at J, with 8 bases between the two ends. CDR1 is LGHNA and CDR2 is YSLEER in the germline V gene. The CDR3 is 13 residues long. DNA of the CDR3: TGCGCCAGCAGCCAAGGCAGAGGGAACATTCAGTACTTC. This codes for CASSQGRGNIQYF.

The sample holds a few counts of this clonotype. The chain is built from TRBV20-1 and TRBJ2-4; 10 nucleotides line up with TRBD1. Looked up from germline, CDR1 is DFQATT and CDR2 is SNEGSKA (reference sequence). CDR3 length: 14 amino acids. The V gene end was trimmed by 3 bases and the J gene end by 7 bases; junction bases not matched to a gene: 6. The CDR3 spells CSARTGTGDNIQYF. The CDR3 bases are TGCAGTGCTAGGACCGGGACAGGGGACAACATTCAGTACTTC.

This clonotype was counted only a few times. The rearrangement links TRBV3-1 to TRBJ2-7, with D possibly being TRBD1 (6 bases). The CDR3 extends over 17 amino acids. With 4 bases removed from V and 3 bases from J, the gap between germline ends came to 22 bases. Germline V lookup: CDR1 LGHDT, CDR2 YNNKEL (reference sequence). For the CDR3, the DNA is TGTGCCAGCAGCCGCGCCGGGACAAAACTAATCCTCTACGAGCAGTACGTC. Protein sequence: CASSRAGTKLILYEQYV.

The V call is TRBV5-5, the J call TRBJ1-2; the D gene is possibly TRBD1 (6 bases). The V and J ends lost 1 base and 6 bases respectively, with 13 bases between them. This CDR3 is 14 amino acids long. The germline gives CDR1 SGHKS, CDR2 YYEKEE (reference sequence). CDR3 in amino acids: CASSLSYRVDGYTF. The CDR3 region has the DNA TGTGCCAGCAGCTTGAGTTACAGGGTCGATGGCTACACCTTC.

This clonotype showed up many times. The J gene is TRBJ2-7, the V gene TRBV5-1; D gene uncertain. CDR1 is SGHRS, CDR2 YFSETQ, per germline. The CDR3 covers 14 residues. The V and J ends lost 1 base and 1 base respectively, with 9 bases between them. The CDR3 protein is CASSLINPSYEQYF. Written as DNA, the CDR3 is TGCGCCAGCAGCTTGATCAACCCGTCCTACGAGCAGTACTTC.

The V call is TRBV4-1, the J call TRBJ1-4; TRBD1 matches at 9 bases. The CDR3 extends over 18 amino acids. Germline V lookup: CDR1 MGHRA, CDR2 YSYEKL. J gave up 1 base and V 0 bases, and 6 bases lay outside the gene matches. The CDR3 bases are TGCGCCAGCAGCCAAGATCATCCGGGACAGGGAACTAATGAAAAACTGTTTTTT. Protein sequence: CASSQDHPGQGTNEKLFF.

This clonotype has a handful of counts. V gene TRBV29-1 combines with J gene TRBJ1-6, with D unclear. Germline V gene sequence: CDR1 SQVTM, CDR2 ANQGSEA. The CDR3 loop spans 13 amino acids. V dropped 4 bases and J dropped 9 bases, with 13 bases sitting between them. CDR3 in DNA: TGCAGCGTTGTCGCGGGTCACGGTTCACCCCTCCACTTT. Its translation is CSVVAGHGSPLHF. The variable domain in full, completed from reference TRBV29-1 and TRBJ1-6, reads SAVISQKPSRDICQRGTSLTIQCQVDSQVTMMFWYRQQPGQSLTLIATANQGSEATYESGFVIDKFPISRPNLTFSTLTVSNMSPEDSSIYLCSVVAGHGSPLHFGNGTRLTVT.

Notes on this clonotype: At one end the junction does not follow the germline gene, possibly because of a read error. V gene TRBV2 combines with J gene TRBJ2-7; 12 bases fit TRBD2. Germline V lookup: CDR1 SNHLY, CDR2 FYNNEI. The CDR3 is 16 amino acids. CDR3 sequence: CASSEGLAGRPYEQYF. As DNA, the CDR3 is TGTGCCAGCAGCGAAGGACTAGCGGGGAGACCCTACGAGCAGTACTTC.

A few counts support this clonotype. The V call is TRBV12-3 or TRBV12-4, the J call TRBJ2-5; perhaps D is TRBD1 or TRBD2 (5 bases each). This CDR3 comprises 15 residues. V was shortened by 1 base and J by 1 base, with 10 bases between the two germline ends. The CDR3 nucleotides read TGTGCCAGCAGTTTAGTTGTGGGACCCCAAGAGACCCAGTACTTC. This translates into CASSLVVGPQETQYF.

This clonotype was seen more than once but under ten times. The V gene is TRBV11-2, the J gene TRBJ2-3, with TRBD1 matching over 11 bases. The CDR3 contains 15 residues. Germline CDR1 SGHAT, CDR2 FQNNGV. J was trimmed by 1 base and V by 8 bases; bases with no gene match: 5. CDR3 loop: CASGTGGSGTDTQYF. The CDR3 region has the DNA TGTGCCAGCGGGACAGGGGGATCGGGCACAGATACGCAGTATTTT.

Turning to this clonotype: A clone one base away is much larger, so this may be a read error. In DNA form, the CDR3 reads TGTTCCAGCACCTTACTCAGGGGGAATTCACCCCTCCACTTT. It yields the protein CSSTLLRGNSPLHF. The chain employs TRBV6-5 and TRBJ1-6; 7 nucleotides match TRBD1. Germline-derived CDR1 and CDR2 are MNHEY and SVGAGI. This CDR3 is built from 14 residues.

Notes on this clonotype: An end of the junction does not agree with germline; a read error may underlie this. This rearrangement joins TRBV14 to TRBJ1-4, with D unclear. CDR3 length equals 11 residues. CDR1 and CDR2 (germline): SGHDN, FVKESK. CDR3 region: CASSQVGTLVF. For the CDR3, the DNA is TGTGCCAGCAGCCAAGTTGGCACACTGGTTTTT.

V and J are TRBV12-3 or TRBV12-4 and TRBJ2-2, with D tentatively TRBD1 (6 bases). The CDR3 has 15 amino acids. V was clipped by 4 bases and J by 2 bases, with 11 bases between them. CDR3 nucleotide sequence: TGTGCCAGCAGTTCCGGGACATCTAACACCGGGGAGCTGTTTTTT. Residues: CASSSGTSNTGELFF.

There are a few counts of this clonotype. CDR3 bases: TGTGCCAGCAGCCGTATTAGTGGGTGGCCTGAAGCTTTCTTT. It is translated as CASSRISGWPEAFF. The gene calls are TRBV5-6 and TRBJ1-1; no firm D call. Germline CDR1 reads SGHDT; CDR2 reads YYEEEE. The CDR3 sequence is 14 residues long. Trimming stripped 4 bases from V and 6 bases from J, with 16 bases between.

The chain employs TRBV27 and TRBJ2-4; 10 bases agree with TRBD1. The CDR3 sequence is 16 residues long. V trimming: 5 bases; J trimming: 2 bases; junction bases outside the gene matches: 6. Germline loops: CDR1 MNHEY, CDR2 SMNVEV (reference sequence). Here the CDR3 reads CASSLTGGATKNIQYF. CDR3 DNA: TGTGCCAGCAGTCTGACAGGGGGCGCGACCAAAAACATTCAGTACTTC.

The V and J genes are TRBV7-9 and TRBJ2-7; D might be TRBD1 (6 bases). V lost 4 bases, J lost 3 bases, and 13 bases lay in between. The CDR3 extends over 14 amino acids. Germline-derived CDR1 and CDR2 are SEHNR and FQNEAQ (reference sequence). CDR3 region: CASSSTRDIYEQYV. The CDR3 DNA is TGTGCCAGCAGCTCGACCCGGGACATCTACGAGCAGTACGTC.

This clonotype was counted at least ten times. This sequence joins TRBV7-2 and TRBJ1-4; D is unresolved. V was pared by 0 bases and J by 4 bases, with 12 bases between. There are 16 residues in the CDR3. The germline CDR1 and CDR2 sequences are SGHTA and FQGNSA. The CDR3 bases are TGTGCCAGCAGCTTAGCGGGGTCAGGATATAATGAAAAACTGTTTTTT. It codes for CASSLAGSGYNEKLFF.

The V call is TRBV10-1, the J call TRBJ1-1, with a tentative D call TRBD1 (6 bases). The V gene lost 3 bases and the J gene lost 4 bases, with 12 bases spanning the gap. The CDR3 sequence is 14 residues long. Germline values: CDR1 WNHNN, CDR2 SYGVQD (reference sequence). This CDR3 reads CASSDGGIATEAFF. The CDR3 bases are TGCGCCAGCAGTGATGGGGGCATCGCCACTGAAGCTTTCTTT.

This clonotype was seen repeatedly, ten times or more. The chain is built from TRBV29-1 and TRBJ2-3, with D possibly TRBD2 on 5 matching bases. Germline values: CDR1 SQVTM, CDR2 ANQGSEA. This CDR3 is 13 amino acids long. Trimming shortened V by 5 bases and J by 3 bases, and 12 bases separated the two germline ends. CDR3: CSVCFPGTDTQYF. CDR3 sequence (DNA): TGCAGCGTTTGTTTTCCGGGAACAGATACGCAGTATTTT.

This clonotype was seen a handful of times. The rearrangement uses TRBV6-6 and TRBJ2-7; D not resolved. This CDR3 contains 15 residues. Trimming cost V 4 bases and J 6 bases, with 19 bases left between them. The germline V gene encodes CDR1 MNHNY and CDR2 SVGAGI (reference sequence). CDR3 amino acids: CASSSGRGRSIEQYF. DNA for the CDR3: TGTGCCAGCAGTTCGGGCCGAGGACGGTCTATCGAGCAGTACTTC.